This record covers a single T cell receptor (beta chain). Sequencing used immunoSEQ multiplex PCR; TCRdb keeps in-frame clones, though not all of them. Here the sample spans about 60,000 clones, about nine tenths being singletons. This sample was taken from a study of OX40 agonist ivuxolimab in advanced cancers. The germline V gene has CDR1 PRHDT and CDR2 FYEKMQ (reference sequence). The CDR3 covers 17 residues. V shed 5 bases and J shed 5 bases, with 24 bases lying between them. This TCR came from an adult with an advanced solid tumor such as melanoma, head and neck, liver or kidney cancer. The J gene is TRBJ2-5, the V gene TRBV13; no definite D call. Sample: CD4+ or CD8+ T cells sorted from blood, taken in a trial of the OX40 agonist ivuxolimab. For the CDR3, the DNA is TGTGCCAGCAGCACTTTATCAGTGGGGTTCGGGTCTGAGACCCAGTACTTC. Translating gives CASSTLSVGFGSETQYF.